The entry below gives a single TCR beta chain sequence along with its context. Its target is not known. This sample was taken from a study of T cell responses to AZD1222 COVID-19 vaccine. Study results and caveats: Clonal diversity may have been underestimated, and the donors were mostly white British, with more females than males.

Method: immunoSEQ multiplex PCR; TCRdb's copy keeps in-frame clones and lacks some. The data show around 200,000 clones, with about 91% seen just once and roughly 0.5% held by the top ten. Germline V CDR1 and CDR2: WNHNN, SYGVQD (reference sequence). The CDR3 runs 16 residues. Trimming removed 9 bases at V and 1 base at J, with 19 bases between. This chain joins TRBV10-1 and TRBJ1-3; D is uncertain. This sequence was found in an adult in good health. The sample in question was peripheral blood, obtained on day 0 of AZD1222 vaccination. The CDR3 sequence is CARENSRSPSGNTIYF. In DNA form, the CDR3 reads TGCGCCAGGGAAAATTCCAGGAGTCCTTCTGGAAACACCATATATTTT.